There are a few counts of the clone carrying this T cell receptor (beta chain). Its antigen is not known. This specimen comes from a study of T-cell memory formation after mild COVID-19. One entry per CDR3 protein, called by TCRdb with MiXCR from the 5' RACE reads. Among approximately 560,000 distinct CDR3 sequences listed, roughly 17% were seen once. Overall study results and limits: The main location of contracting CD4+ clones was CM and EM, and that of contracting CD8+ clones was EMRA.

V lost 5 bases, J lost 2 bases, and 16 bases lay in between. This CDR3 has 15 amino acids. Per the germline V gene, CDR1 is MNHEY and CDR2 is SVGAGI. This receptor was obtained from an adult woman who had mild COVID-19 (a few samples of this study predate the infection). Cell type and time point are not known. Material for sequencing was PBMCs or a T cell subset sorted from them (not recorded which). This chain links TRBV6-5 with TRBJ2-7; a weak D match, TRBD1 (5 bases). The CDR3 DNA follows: TGTGCCAGCAGTGTCCGACAGAGATATACCTACGAGCAGTACTTC. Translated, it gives CASSVRQRYTYEQYF.